A selection of T cell receptor beta chains follows, all from one sample in a study of blood T cell repertoires in COVID-19. Using immunoSEQ multiplex PCR, the repertoire was profiled, and TCRdb retains in-frame clones only, with some absent. The sample lists 490,000 or so clones; roughly 90% were seen once. The specimen sequenced was PBMCs or T cells enriched from blood (not recorded which). Source of these receptors: a woman aged 40 to 50 who had recovered from COVID-19. Each CDR3 is given with its conserved first and last residue. D genes are given only for firm matches. A row's size may be missing; if present it is once, few, many or a size class.

clone size: -; D gene: -; J gene: TRBJ1-2; V gene: TRBV25-1; CDR3 protein: CASSEHSDRSLSTLDCTF; CDR3 DNA: TGTGCCAGCAGTGAACACTCCGACAGGAGCCTGAGTACTCTTGATTGCACCTTC
clone size: -; D gene: -; J gene: TRBJ1-1; V gene: TRBV27; CDR3 protein: CASSLSGRGTEAFF; CDR3 DNA: TGTGCCAGCAGTTTATCCGGTCGGGGCACTGAAGCTTTCTTT
clone size: -; D gene: -; J gene: TRBJ1-5; V gene: TRBV6-5; CDR3 protein: CASSYTSQGNQPQHF; CDR3 DNA: TGTGCCAGCAGTTACACGTCACAGGGCAACCAGCCCCAGCATTTT
clone size: once; D gene: -; J gene: TRBJ2-7; V gene: TRBV10-3; CDR3 protein: CAISDRESYEQYF; CDR3 DNA: TGTGCCATCAGTGATCGAGAGAGCTACGAGCAGTACTTC
clone size: -; D gene: -; J gene: TRBJ1-3; V gene: TRBV14; CDR3 protein: CASSRSGTISGNTIYF; CDR3 DNA: TGTGCCAGCAGCCGATCGGGAACGATCTCTGGAAACACCATATATTTT
clone size: -; D gene: TRBD1; J gene: TRBJ2-1; V gene: TRBV24-1; CDR3 protein: CATSESGTGGSYEQFF; CDR3 DNA: TGTGCCACCAGTGAATCCGGGACAGGGGGAAGTTATGAGCAGTTCTTC
clone size: -; D gene: TRBD1; J gene: TRBJ1-4; V gene: TRBV29-1; CDR3 protein: CSVLLAGTGINEKLFF; CDR3 DNA: TGCAGCGTTCTCCTCGCCGGGACAGGGATTAATGAAAAACTGTTTTTT
clone size: -; D gene: TRBD1; J gene: TRBJ2-2; V gene: TRBV27; CDR3 protein: CASRLGGLSTGELFF; CDR3 DNA: TGTGCCAGCAGACTAGGGGGCTTGAGCACCGGGGAGCTGTTTTTT
clone size: -; D gene: -; J gene: TRBJ1-3; V gene: TRBV6-1; CDR3 protein: CASSESKHPGNTIYF; CDR3 DNA: TGTGCCAGCAGTGAATCCAAGCATCCTGGAAACACCATATATTTT
clone size: -; D gene: -; J gene: TRBJ1-3; V gene: TRBV10-3; CDR3 protein: CAISEGTEDGNTIYF; CDR3 DNA: TGTGCCATCAGTGAGGGTACGGAGGATGGAAACACCATATATTTT
clone size: -; D gene: TRBD1; J gene: TRBJ1-2; V gene: TRBV5-1; CDR3 protein: CASSQTGDYGYTF; CDR3 DNA: TGCGCCAGCAGCCAGACAGGGGACTATGGCTACACCTTC
clone size: -; D gene: TRBD1; J gene: TRBJ1-1; V gene: TRBV18; CDR3 protein: CASSPPDRGLIGTEAFF; CDR3 DNA: TGTGCCAGCTCACCACCGGACAGGGGGCTTATTGGCACTGAAGCTTTCTTT
clone size: -; D gene: TRBD2; J gene: TRBJ2-1; V gene: TRBV10-3; CDR3 protein: CAISSSTYPRAGGTYNEQFF; CDR3 DNA: TGTGCCATCAGTTCATCTACGTACCCTAGAGCGGGAGGTACGTACAATGAGCAGTTCTTC
clone size: -; D gene: TRBD1; J gene: TRBJ2-5; V gene: TRBV10-1; CDR3 protein: CASSARTGEWETQYF; CDR3 DNA: TGCGCCAGCAGTGCCAGGACAGGAGAGTGGGAGACCCAGTACTTC
clone size: -; D gene: -; J gene: TRBJ1-2; V gene: TRBV7-9; CDR3 protein: CASSFSQGGYTF; CDR3 DNA: TGTGCCAGCAGCTTTAGCCAAGGCGGCTACACCTTC
clone size: -; D gene: -; J gene: TRBJ1-3; V gene: TRBV7-6; CDR3 protein: CASSLAPAASSGNTIYF; CDR3 DNA: TGTGCCAGCAGCTTAGCGCCGGCGGCTTCCTCTGGAAACACCATATATTTT
clone size: -; D gene: -; J gene: TRBJ1-5; V gene: TRBV19; CDR3 protein: CASRGQEDQPQHF; CDR3 DNA: TGTGCCAGTAGGGGCCAGGAAGATCAGCCCCAGCATTTT
clone size: once; D gene: -; J gene: TRBJ1-2; V gene: TRBV7-2; CDR3 protein: CASSLEGGLGYTF; CDR3 DNA: TGTGCCAGCAGCTTGGAAGGGGGTTTGGGCTACACCTTC
clone size: -; D gene: -; J gene: TRBJ2-3; V gene: TRBV11-3; CDR3 protein: CASSPMRMGTDTQYF; CDR3 DNA: TGTGCCAGCAGCCCTATGCGGATGGGCACAGATACGCAGTATTTT
clone size: -; D gene: -; J gene: TRBJ1-5; V gene: TRBV19; CDR3 protein: CASMAGTWNQPQHF; CDR3 DNA: TGTGCCAGTATGGCAGGGACATGGAATCAGCCCCAGCATTTT
clone size: -; D gene: -; J gene: TRBJ1-5; V gene: TRBV19; CDR3 protein: CASTLAGYNQPQHF; CDR3 DNA: TGTGCCAGTACCCTTGCAGGTTACAATCAGCCCCAGCATTTT
clone size: -; D gene: -; J gene: TRBJ2-2; V gene: TRBV25-1; CDR3 protein: CASSELNTGELFF; CDR3 DNA: TGTGCCAGCAGTGAATTAAACACCGGGGAGCTGTTTTTT
clone size: -; D gene: -; J gene: TRBJ2-2; V gene: TRBV3-1/TRBV3-2; CDR3 protein: CASSQLPSARTNTGELFF; CDR3 DNA: TGTGCCAGCAGCCAACTACCTAGCGCCAGGACGAATACCGGGGAGCTGTTTTTT
clone size: -; D gene: -; J gene: TRBJ1-4; V gene: TRBV6-2/TRBV6-3; CDR3 protein: CASSFPAGGYNEKLFF; CDR3 DNA: TGTGCCAGCAGTTTCCCCGCGGGTGGATATAATGAAAAACTGTTTTTT
clone size: -; D gene: -; J gene: TRBJ2-1; V gene: TRBV5-1; CDR3 protein: CASLLGKKRESFF; CDR3 DNA: TGCGCCAGTTTATTGGGCAAAAAACGGGAGTCGTTCTTC
clone size: -; D gene: TRBD1; J gene: TRBJ2-7; V gene: TRBV4-2; CDR3 protein: CASSLGDRKTYEQYF; CDR3 DNA: TGTGCCAGCAGCCTAGGGGACAGGAAGACCTACGAGCAGTACTTC
clone size: once; D gene: TRBD2; J gene: TRBJ2-2; V gene: TRBV24-1; CDR3 protein: CATSAPGGGLDTGELFF; CDR3 DNA: TGTGCCACCAGTGCACCGGGAGGAGGGTTGGACACCGGGGAGCTGTTTTTT
clone size: -; D gene: -; J gene: TRBJ1-2; V gene: TRBV7-6; CDR3 protein: CASSDDSNYGYTF; CDR3 DNA: TGTGCCAGCAGCGACGACAGTAACTATGGCTACACCTTC
clone size: -; D gene: TRBD1; J gene: TRBJ1-1; V gene: TRBV5-1; CDR3 protein: CASSSDRESRNTEAFF; CDR3 DNA: TGCGCCAGCAGCTCCGACAGGGAAAGTAGAAACACTGAAGCTTTCTTT
clone size: -; D gene: -; J gene: TRBJ1-4; V gene: TRBV27; CDR3 protein: CASSSRQHLDEKLFF; CDR3 DNA: TGTGCCAGCAGTTCCCGACAGCATTTGGATGAAAAACTGTTTTTT
clone size: -; D gene: -; J gene: TRBJ1-3; V gene: TRBV7-2; CDR3 protein: CASSFPGTRIGGGNTIYF; CDR3 DNA: TGTGCCAGCAGCTTCCCCGGGACAAGGATTGGGGGTGGAAACACCATATATTTT
clone size: -; D gene: -; J gene: TRBJ1-1; V gene: TRBV19; CDR3 protein: CASPGTSLPNTEAFF; CDR3 DNA: TGTGCCAGTCCAGGGACATCACTGCCAAACACTGAAGCTTTCTTT
clone size: -; D gene: -; J gene: TRBJ2-3; V gene: TRBV7-9; CDR3 protein: CASSFRPGTGTDTQYF; CDR3 DNA: TGTGCCAGCAGCTTTAGACCGGGAACGGGCACAGATACGCAGTATTTT
clone size: few; D gene: -; J gene: TRBJ2-2; V gene: TRBV19; CDR3 protein: CASIEVPYTGELFF; CDR3 DNA: TGTGCCAGTATTGAGGTTCCGTACACCGGGGAGCTGTTTTTT
clone size: -; D gene: -; J gene: TRBJ1-2; V gene: TRBV5-6; CDR3 protein: CASSLWDIGGYTF; CDR3 DNA: TGTGCCAGCAGCTTATGGGACATAGGCGGCTACACCTTC
clone size: -; D gene: TRBD1; J gene: TRBJ2-1; V gene: TRBV6-2/TRBV6-3; CDR3 protein: CASSALETGWHEQFF; CDR3 DNA: TGTGCCAGCAGCGCCTTGGAGACAGGGTGGCATGAGCAGTTCTTC
clone size: few; D gene: TRBD1; J gene: TRBJ1-2; V gene: TRBV24-1; CDR3 protein: CATQGADYGYTF; CDR3 DNA: TGTGCCACCCAGGGGGCAGACTATGGCTACACCTTC
clone size: -; D gene: -; J gene: TRBJ2-7; V gene: TRBV28; CDR3 protein: CASSLTGIYEQYF; CDR3 DNA: TGTGCCAGCAGTTTGACGGGAATTTACGAGCAGTACTTC
clone size: -; D gene: -; J gene: TRBJ2-7; V gene: TRBV4-3; CDR3 protein: CASSQDFSGTYEQYF; CDR3 DNA: TGCGCCAGCAGCCAAGATTTTTCAGGCACCTACGAGCAGTACTTC
clone size: -; D gene: -; J gene: TRBJ2-5; V gene: TRBV6-5; CDR3 protein: CASRRTISETQYF; CDR3 DNA: TGTGCCAGCAGGCGGACTATTAGTGAGACCCAGTACTTC
clone size: -; D gene: -; J gene: TRBJ1-4; V gene: TRBV3-1/TRBV3-2; CDR3 protein: CASSQPGHRLRTNEKLFF; CDR3 DNA: TGTGCCAGCAGCCAACCGGGACACCGACTAAGAACTAATGAAAAACTGTTTTTT
clone size: -; D gene: TRBD1; J gene: TRBJ2-7; V gene: TRBV24-1; CDR3 protein: CATSDGTVGEQYF; CDR3 DNA: TGTGCCACCAGTGATGGGACAGTCGGGGAGCAGTACTTC
clone size: -; D gene: -; J gene: TRBJ2-7; V gene: TRBV7-9; CDR3 protein: CASSLLGNSYEQYF; CDR3 DNA: TGTGCCAGCAGCTTACTCGGGAACTCCTACGAGCAGTACTTC
clone size: -; D gene: -; J gene: TRBJ2-2; V gene: TRBV24-1; CDR3 protein: CATSIPNTGELFF; CDR3 DNA: TGTGCCACCTCTATTCCGAACACCGGGGAGCTGTTTTTT